This T cell receptor (beta chain) was documented in a study of shared clonotypes between healthy human individuals. General study results and limits: Generation probability values for non-shared clonotypes were lower than those for clonotypes shared by all four donors. The study found about 5% of naive CD4 clonotypes shared across a handful of donors. Naive subsets tended to show greater estimated richness than memory subsets.

Of note for this clone: Antigen specificity is unknown.

Adult donors, all healthy and HIV-negative, had no recent acute infections or vaccinations. The trim removed 6 bases at V and 3 bases at J, leaving 5 bases unmatched. Germline V lookup: CDR1 MNHNS, CDR2 SASEGT. The length of the CDR3 is 13 residues. The repertoire was sequenced with immunoSEQ multiplex PCR; TCRdb's copy has only in-frame clones and lacks some. Of some 2,400,000 clones listed, 95% are singletons. This chain joins TRBV6-1 and TRBJ2-7; 7 positions agree with TRBD2. The receptor's source is a young man in good health. Material for sequencing was naive CD4+ T cells sorted from blood. The subset was: CD45RA+ positively selected. The CDR3 region has the DNA TGTGCCAGCAGAGTTTCGGGGGGCTACGAGCAGTACTTC. Protein product: CASRVSGGYEQYF.